This T cell receptor (beta chain) was captured in a study of T cells in Graves' hyperthyroidism and ophthalmopathy. Diagnoses rested on clinical symptoms, serum thyroxine and TRAb, thyroid ultrasound and orbital computed tomography. The source material, RNA transcripts, was used to amplify TCR beta CDR3 regions. HTBI primers were employed in a first-round RT-PCR of the TCR CDR3. In TCRdb, the multiplex PCR reads were re-called with MiXCR into one record per CDR3 protein. The profile shows hundreds of thousands of distinct CDR3 sequences, approximately 16% of them singletons. This CDR3 has 13 residues. The germline CDR1 and CDR2 sequences are GTSNPN and SVGIG (reference sequence). The germline V and J ends were trimmed by 4 bases and 3 bases, with 12 bases remaining between them. This clonotype has at least ten counts.

This rearrangement joins TRBV30 to TRBJ1-1; the D is unclear. The specimen sequenced was blood. The source is a woman in her thirties or forties with Graves' ophthalmopathy. The DNA of the CDR3 is TGTGCCTGGACCGGGTCCGGAGACACTGAAGCTTTCTTT. Protein product: CAWTGSGDTEAFF.